Listed below are T cell receptor beta chains from one sample, sequenced in a study of control samples from healthy donors and cancer patients. Using immunoSEQ multiplex PCR, the repertoire was profiled, and TCRdb retains in-frame clones only, with some absent. Here the sample spans about 70,000 clones, about 94% being singletons. Sequencing was carried out using blood. Every receptor here comes from a woman younger than 45 in good health. CDR3s include the opening cysteine and the closing phenylalanine or tryptophan. D genes are given only for firm matches. Not all rows give a size; the values are once, few, many and, for expanded clones, a class.

V gene	clone size	D gene	J gene	CDR3 protein	CDR3 DNA
TRBV10-3	NA	NA	TRBJ1-1	CAISEPDRGGNTEAFF	TGTGCCATCAGTGAGCCAGATCGGGGAGGAAATACTGAAGCTTTCTTT
TRBV19	NA	NA	TRBJ1-2	CASSYGTDQYGYTF	TGTGCCAGTAGTTATGGGACGGATCAATATGGCTACACCTTC
TRBV4-2	NA	NA	TRBJ2-2	CASSQVQGESGTGELFF	TGTGCCAGCAGCCAAGTGCAGGGAGAATCGGGCACCGGGGAGCTGTTTTTT
TRBV6-5	NA	NA	TRBJ1-1	CASTKTTGNTEAFF	TGTGCCAGCACAAAAACTACAGGGAACACTGAAGCTTTCTTT
TRBV20-1	NA	NA	TRBJ1-1	CSARGDTEAFF	TGCAGTGCTAGAGGGGATACTGAAGCTTTCTTT
TRBV19	NA	NA	TRBJ1-5	CASSIEVENQPQHF	TGTGCCAGTAGTATAGAAGTAGAGAATCAGCCCCAGCATTTT
TRBV9	NA	TRBD1	TRBJ1-2	CASSVETGQYGYTF	TGTGCCAGCAGCGTAGAGACAGGGCAATATGGCTACACCTTC
TRBV19	NA	NA	TRBJ1-5	CASSTPGQPQHF	TGTGCCAGTAGTACCCCGGGTCAGCCCCAGCATTTT
TRBV21-1	few	NA	TRBJ2-5	CSERGRSVQETQYF	TGCTCTGAGAGGGGTCGGTCAGTCCAAGAGACCCAGTACTTC
TRBV7-8	NA	NA	TRBJ2-7	CASSYSTGRGTSYEQYF	TGTGCCAGCAGCTATTCAACCGGCAGGGGCACCTCCTACGAGCAGTACTTC
TRBV10-1	NA	NA	TRBJ2-2	CASSARTGNPGELFF	TGCGCCAGCAGTGCTCGTACAGGGAATCCCGGGGAGCTGTTTTTT
TRBV28	NA	NA	TRBJ1-2	CASSLYIGGYGYTF	TGTGCCAGCAGTTTATATATAGGGGGGTATGGCTACACCTTC
TRBV4-1	NA	NA	TRBJ2-1	CASSQGGEGYNEQFF	TGCGCCAGCAGCCAGGGGGGCGAAGGCTACAATGAGCAGTTCTTC
TRBV4-1	NA	NA	TRBJ1-1	CASSLQSGNTEAFF	TGCGCCAGCAGCCTTCAGAGCGGGAACACTGAAGCTTTCTTT
TRBV30	NA	NA	TRBJ1-4	CAWSVTGYEKLFF	TGTGCCTGGAGTGTAACGGGGTACGAAAAACTGTTTTTT
TRBV10-1	NA	NA	TRBJ1-5	CASEFVHEDNQPQHF	TGCGCCAGCGAGTTTGTGCACGAAGACAATCAGCCCCAGCATTTT
TRBV19	NA	TRBD1	TRBJ1-5	CASTPGQVRQPQHF	TGTGCCAGTACCCCGGGACAGGTTCGTCAGCCCCAGCATTTT
TRBV14	NA	NA	TRBJ2-1	CASSQDKGWVNEQFF	TGTGCCAGCAGCCAAGACAAGGGTTGGGTCAATGAGCAGTTCTTC
TRBV18	NA	NA	TRBJ1-2	CASSPTGKLGYTF	TGTGCCAGCTCACCAACAGGAAAATTAGGCTACACCTTC
TRBV3-1/TRBV3-2	NA	NA	TRBJ2-2	CASSPPAGELFF	TGTGCCAGCAGCCCCCCCGCCGGGGAGCTGTTTTTT
TRBV5-8	NA	NA	TRBJ1-1	CASSFSKMNTEAFF	TGTGCCAGCAGCTTCAGTAAGATGAACACTGAAGCTTTCTTT
TRBV19	NA	NA	TRBJ1-1	CASGPRSTLGAFF	TGTGCCAGCGGGCCTCGGAGTACACTCGGAGCTTTCTTT
TRBV28	NA	NA	TRBJ1-5	CASSLGDNPRGNQPQHF	TGTGCCAGCAGTCTGGGGGACAACCCAAGGGGCAATCAGCCCCAGCATTTT
TRBV28	NA	TRBD1	TRBJ1-6	CASSLGGTANSPLHF	TGTGCCAGCAGTTTAGGTGGGACAGCGAATTCACCCCTCCACTTT
TRBV5-3	NA	NA	TRBJ1-5	CARSLESGGGNNQPQHF	TGTGCCAGAAGCTTGGAGTCCGGGGGAGGGAACAATCAGCCCCAGCATTTT
TRBV4-1	NA	TRBD1	TRBJ1-4	CASSRGQGYEKLFF	TGCGCCAGCAGCCGGGGACAGGGGTATGAAAAACTGTTTTTT
TRBV7-9	NA	NA	TRBJ2-1	CASSPPLARGEQFF	TGTGCCAGCAGCCCCCCGTTAGCTCGGGGTGAGCAGTTCTTC
TRBV4-2	NA	NA	TRBJ1-2	CASSPLGGYKYGYTF	TGTGCCAGCAGCCCCCTGGGGGGGTATAAGTATGGCTACACCTTC
TRBV7-9	once	NA	TRBJ2-1	CASRHNGGGNEQFF	TGTGCCAGCAGACACAACGGGGGTGGTAATGAGCAGTTCTTC
TRBV24-1	NA	NA	TRBJ1-5	CATSDSGLRNSNQPQHF	TGTGCCACCAGTGATTCGGGGCTAAGGAATAGCAATCAGCCCCAGCATTTT
TRBV27	NA	NA	TRBJ1-2	CASSFNREDGYTF	TGTGCCAGCAGTTTCAACAGGGAGGATGGCTACACCTTC
TRBV27	NA	TRBD1	TRBJ2-3	CASKSQGALTTDTQYF	TGTGCCAGCAAATCACAGGGGGCGCTTACCACAGATACGCAGTATTTT
TRBV2	NA	TRBD2	TRBJ2-3	CASPTSGGLSTDTQYF	TGTGCCAGCCCCACTAGCGGGGGGCTGAGCACAGATACGCAGTATTTT
TRBV6-5	NA	NA	TRBJ2-7	CASSLRRDTYEQYF	TGTGCCAGCAGCTTACGTAGGGATACCTACGAGCAGTACTTC
TRBV30	NA	NA	TRBJ1-1	CAWSEGFGTEAFF	TGTGCCTGGAGTGAGGGGTTTGGCACTGAAGCTTTCTTT
TRBV5-4	NA	NA	TRBJ2-1	CASSFLGDYNEQFF	TGTGCCAGCAGCTTTTTGGGGGACTACAATGAGCAGTTCTTC
TRBV7-9	NA	NA	TRBJ1-4	CASSARFRDEKLFF	TGTGCCAGCAGCGCTAGGTTTCGCGATGAAAAACTGTTTTTT
TRBV19	once	NA	TRBJ1-6	CASSSYNSPLHF	TGTGCCAGTAGTTCTTATAATTCACCCCTCCACTTT
TRBV10-2	NA	TRBD1	TRBJ2-5	CASSIPDRGEKTQYF	TGCGCCAGCAGTATACCGGACAGGGGGGAGAAGACCCAGTACTTC
TRBV5-4	few	TRBD2	TRBJ2-1	CASSRGTSGGFNEQFF	TGTGCCAGCAGCCGGGGGACTAGCGGGGGGTTCAATGAGCAGTTCTTC
TRBV3-1/TRBV3-2	NA	NA	TRBJ2-1	CASSQSPAAPYNEQFF	TGTGCCAGCAGCCAATCACCAGCGGCTCCCTACAATGAGCAGTTCTTC
TRBV3-1/TRBV3-2	once	TRBD2	TRBJ2-1	CASSQTGTTVQDEQFF	TGTGCCAGCAGCCAGACCGGGACTACCGTACAAGATGAGCAGTTCTTC
TRBV20-1	NA	NA	TRBJ1-1	CSASFQGTAFF	TGCAGTGCTAGTTTTCAGGGAACAGCTTTCTTT
TRBV19	NA	NA	TRBJ1-1	CASSIDKVGQAFF	TGTGCCAGTAGTATAGATAAGGTTGGCCAAGCTTTCTTT
TRBV19	NA	NA	TRBJ1-6	CASSIGQSSYNSPLHF	TGTGCCAGTAGTATTGGACAGAGCTCCTATAATTCACCCCTCCACTTT